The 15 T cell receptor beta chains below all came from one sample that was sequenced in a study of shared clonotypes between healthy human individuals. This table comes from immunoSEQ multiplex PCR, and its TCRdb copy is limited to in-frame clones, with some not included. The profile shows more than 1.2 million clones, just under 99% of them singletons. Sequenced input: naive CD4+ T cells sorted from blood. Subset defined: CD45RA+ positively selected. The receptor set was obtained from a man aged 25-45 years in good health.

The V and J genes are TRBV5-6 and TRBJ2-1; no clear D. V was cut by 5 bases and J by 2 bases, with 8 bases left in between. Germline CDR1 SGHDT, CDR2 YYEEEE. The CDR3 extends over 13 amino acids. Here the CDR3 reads CASSSGAYNEQFF. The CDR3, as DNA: TGTGCCAGCAGTTCCGGAGCCTACAATGAGCAGTTCTTC.

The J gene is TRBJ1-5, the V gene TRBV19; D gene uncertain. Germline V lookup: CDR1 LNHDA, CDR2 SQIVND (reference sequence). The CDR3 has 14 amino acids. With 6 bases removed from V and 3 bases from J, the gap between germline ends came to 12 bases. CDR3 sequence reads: CASRLPHSNQPQHF. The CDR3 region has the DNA TGTGCCAGTAGACTGCCCCATTCCAATCAGCCCCAGCATTTT.

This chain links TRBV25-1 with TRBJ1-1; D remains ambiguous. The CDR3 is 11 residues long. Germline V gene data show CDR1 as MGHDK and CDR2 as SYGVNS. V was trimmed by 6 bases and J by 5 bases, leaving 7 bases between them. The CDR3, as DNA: TGTGCCAGCAGAAAGTGGACTGAAGCTTTCTTT. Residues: CASRKWTEAFF.

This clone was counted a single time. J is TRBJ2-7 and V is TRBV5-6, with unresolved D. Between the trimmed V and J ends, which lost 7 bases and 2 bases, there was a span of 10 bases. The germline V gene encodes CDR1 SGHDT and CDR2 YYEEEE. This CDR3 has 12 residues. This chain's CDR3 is CASRQGPYEQYF. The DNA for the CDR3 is TGTGCCAGCCGCCAAGGTCCCTACGAGCAGTACTTC.

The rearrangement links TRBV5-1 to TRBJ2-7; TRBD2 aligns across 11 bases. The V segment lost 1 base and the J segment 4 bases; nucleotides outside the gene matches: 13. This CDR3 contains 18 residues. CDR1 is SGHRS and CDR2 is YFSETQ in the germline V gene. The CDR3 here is CASSLILAGGAAGYEQYF. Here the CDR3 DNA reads TGCGCCAGCAGCTTGATCCTAGCGGGAGGTGCCGCCGGGTACGAGCAGTACTTC.

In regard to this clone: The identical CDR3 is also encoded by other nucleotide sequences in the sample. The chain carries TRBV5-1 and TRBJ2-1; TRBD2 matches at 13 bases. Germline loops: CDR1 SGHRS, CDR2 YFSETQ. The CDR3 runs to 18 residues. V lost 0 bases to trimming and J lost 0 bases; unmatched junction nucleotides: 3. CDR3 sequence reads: CASSLGLAGGFSYNEQFF. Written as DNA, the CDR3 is TGCGCCAGCAGCTTGGGACTAGCGGGAGGTTTCTCCTACAATGAGCAGTTCTTC.

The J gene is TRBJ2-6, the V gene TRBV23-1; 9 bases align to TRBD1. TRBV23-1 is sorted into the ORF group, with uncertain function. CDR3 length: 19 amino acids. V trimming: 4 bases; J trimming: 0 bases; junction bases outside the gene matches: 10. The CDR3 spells CASSPPSGTGRSGANVLTF. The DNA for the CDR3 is TGCGCCAGCAGTCCACCGTCCGGGACAGGGCGCTCTGGGGCCAACGTCCTGACTTTC.

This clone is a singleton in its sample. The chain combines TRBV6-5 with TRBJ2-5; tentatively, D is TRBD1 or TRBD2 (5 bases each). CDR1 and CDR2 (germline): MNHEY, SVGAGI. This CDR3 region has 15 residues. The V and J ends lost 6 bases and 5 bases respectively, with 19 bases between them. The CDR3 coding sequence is TGTGCCAGCAGAAATCGGCTGGGGGTTCTGGAGACCCAGTACTTC. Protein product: CASRNRLGVLETQYF.

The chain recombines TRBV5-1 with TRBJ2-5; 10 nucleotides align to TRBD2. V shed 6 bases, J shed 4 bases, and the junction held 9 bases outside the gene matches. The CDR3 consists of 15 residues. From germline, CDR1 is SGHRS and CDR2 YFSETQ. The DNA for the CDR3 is TGCGCCAGCATAGCATCTAGCGGGAGCGGAGAGACCCAGTACTTC. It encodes CASIASSGSGETQYF.

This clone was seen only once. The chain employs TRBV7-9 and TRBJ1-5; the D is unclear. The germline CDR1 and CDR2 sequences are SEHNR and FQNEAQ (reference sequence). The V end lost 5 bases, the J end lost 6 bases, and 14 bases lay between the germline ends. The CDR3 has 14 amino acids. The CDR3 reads CASSPHGIPQPQHF. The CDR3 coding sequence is TGTGCCAGCAGCCCCCACGGGATCCCTCAGCCCCAGCATTTT.

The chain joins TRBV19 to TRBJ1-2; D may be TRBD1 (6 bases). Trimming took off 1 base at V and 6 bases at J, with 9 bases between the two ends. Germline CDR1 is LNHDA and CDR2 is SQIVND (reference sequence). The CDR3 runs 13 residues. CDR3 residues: CASSIARTDGYTF. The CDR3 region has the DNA TGTGCCAGTAGTATAGCAAGGACAGATGGCTACACCTTC. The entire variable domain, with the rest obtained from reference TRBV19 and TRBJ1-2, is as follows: DGGITQSPKYLFRKEGQNVTLSCEQNLNHDAMYWYRQDPGQGLRLIYYSQIVNDFQKGDIAEGYSVSREKKESFPLTVTSAQKNPTAFYLCASSIARTDGYTFGSGTRLTVV.

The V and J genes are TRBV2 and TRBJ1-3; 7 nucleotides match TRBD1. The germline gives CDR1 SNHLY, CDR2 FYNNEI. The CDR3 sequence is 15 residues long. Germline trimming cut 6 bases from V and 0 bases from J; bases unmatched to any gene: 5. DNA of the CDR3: TGTGCCAGCAGGGGAGGGACAGTCTCTGGAAACACCATATATTTT. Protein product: CASRGGTVSGNTIYF.

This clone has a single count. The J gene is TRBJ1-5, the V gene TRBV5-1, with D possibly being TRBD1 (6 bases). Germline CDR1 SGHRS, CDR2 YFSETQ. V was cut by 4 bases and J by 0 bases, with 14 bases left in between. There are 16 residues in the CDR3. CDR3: CASSPGTQYSNQPQHF. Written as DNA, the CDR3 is TGCGCCAGCAGCCCCGGGACACAGTATAGCAATCAGCCCCAGCATTTT.

The CDR3 region is CASSGTGENIQYF. The CDR3 DNA reads as TGTGCCAGCAGCGGGACAGGGGAAAACATTCAGTACTTC. The chain couples TRBV5-4 to TRBJ2-4; 10 bases are shared with TRBD1. Germline V CDR1 and CDR2: SGHNT, YYREEE (reference sequence). The length of the CDR3 is 13 residues. V shed 4 bases and J 5 bases; nucleotides not matched to a gene: 0. Complete variable domain (other parts from reference TRBV5-4 and TRBJ2-4): ETGVTQSPTHLIKTRGQQVTLRCSSQSGHNTVSWYQQALGQGPQFIFQYYREEENGRGNFPPRFSGLQFPNYSSELNVNALELDDSALYLCASSGTGENIQYFGAGTRLSVL.

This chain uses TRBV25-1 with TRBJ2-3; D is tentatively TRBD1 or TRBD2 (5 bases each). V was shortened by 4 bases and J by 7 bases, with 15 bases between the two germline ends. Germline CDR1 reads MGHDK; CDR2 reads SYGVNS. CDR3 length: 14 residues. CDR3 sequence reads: CASSATGTRNTQYF. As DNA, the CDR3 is TGTGCCAGCAGTGCAACCGGGACCAGAAATACGCAGTATTTT.